Following are 4 T cell receptor beta chains from one sample sequenced in a study of cytomegalovirus exposure and HLA in healthy donors. PCR involved 60 Vbeta and 13 Jbeta primers. Sequenced by immunoSEQ multiplex PCR; TCRdb stores in-frame clones only, minus some. The sample lists about 95,000 clones; just under 70% were seen once. The sample consisted of PBMCs. All receptors derive from a woman between 45 and 65 years old in good health and CMV-seropositive.

The chain is built from TRBV19 and TRBJ2-7, with 12 bases matching TRBD2. The CDR3 consists of 15 residues. V gave up 8 bases and J gave up 2 bases; unmatched junction bases: 7. The germline gives CDR1 LNHDA, CDR2 SQIVND (reference sequence). The CDR3 DNA sequence: TGTGCCAGTGGGGCTAGCGGGAGGGCCCCCTACGAGCAGTACTTC. It translates to CASGASGRAPYEQYF.

This clone occurred a few times. This chain uses TRBV7-8 with TRBJ2-3; 9 bases fit TRBD2. The CDR3 has 16 amino acids. The germline CDR1 and CDR2 sequences are SGHVS and FQNEAQ. The junction had 7 bases not matched to a gene; V was cut back by 1 base and J by 5 bases. The CDR3 sequence is CASSLVPSGIRDTQYF. The DNA for the CDR3 is TGTGCCAGCAGCTTAGTTCCTAGCGGGATTAGAGATACGCAGTATTTT.

This clone was recorded at least ten times. The chain employs TRBV18 and TRBJ2-1, with 8 bases fitting TRBD2. Germline V gene data show CDR1 as KGHSH and CDR2 as LQKENI. V was pared by 1 base and J by 8 bases, with 10 bases of the junction left unmatched. The CDR3 is made up of 16 amino acids. The CDR3 nucleotides are TGTGCCAGCTCACCACTCGATAGCGGGATAATGTATGAGCAGTTCTTC. It encodes CASSPLDSGIMYEQFF.

This chain connects TRBV28 to TRBJ1-1; tentative D call: TRBD1 (5 bases). Germline CDR1 reads MDHEN; CDR2 reads SYDVKM. This CDR3 contains 12 residues. The V and J ends lost 3 bases and 4 bases respectively, with 6 bases between them. DNA of the CDR3: TGTGCCAGCAGTTTCAGGGTCACTGAAGCTTTCTTT. Translation: CASSFRVTEAFF. Full variable domain (remainder filled in from reference TRBV28 and TRBJ1-1): DVKVTQSSRYLVKRTGEKVFLECVQDMDHENMFWYRQDPGLGLRLIYFSYDVKMKEKGDIPEGYSVSREKKERFSLILESASTNQTSMYLCASSFRVTEAFFGQGTRLTVV.